These T cell receptor beta chains were read from a single sample in a study of shared clonotypes between healthy human individuals. Clones were sequenced by immunoSEQ multiplex PCR, and TCRdb holds only the in-frame ones, with some missing. The sample lists about 380,000 clones, 90% to 98% occurring once. The sample taken for sequencing was memory CD8+ T cells sorted from blood. These receptors all stem from a young man in good health. Both conserved end residues are part of each CDR3. The D gene is left open where the match is weak. The size entry is marked missing in some rows and otherwise reads once, few, many or a size class.

j_gene	abundance	d_gene	v_gene	CDR3aa	CDR3nt
TRBJ1-5	.	TRBD1	TRBV10-3	CAISVGWGTDNQPQHF	TGTGCCATCAGTGTAGGGTGGGGGACAGACAATCAGCCCCAGCATTTT
TRBJ2-7	.	.	TRBV7-9	CASSLTGYEQYF	TGTGCCAGCAGCTTAACAGGGTACGAGCAGTACTTC
TRBJ2-2	.	TRBD1	TRBV10-3	CAIGGQGTTGELFF	TGTGCCATCGGAGGACAGGGAACTACCGGGGAGCTGTTTTTT
TRBJ2-7	.	.	TRBV13	CASSSAREQYF	TGTGCCAGCAGCTCCGCCCGGGAGCAGTACTTC
TRBJ1-2	.	.	TRBV5-6	CASSLATLVGGYTF	TGTGCCAGCAGCTTGGCCACGTTAGTAGGTGGCTACACCTTC
TRBJ2-1	.	.	TRBV7-2	CASSGDGYNEQFF	TGTGCCAGCAGCGGTGACGGTTACAATGAGCAGTTCTTC
TRBJ2-7	once	.	TRBV29-1	CSVVDASSYEQYF	TGCAGCGTAGTGGACGCCAGCTCCTACGAGCAGTACTTC
TRBJ1-2	.	TRBD1	TRBV28	CASSLQTGYYGYTF	TGTGCCAGCAGTCTCCAGACAGGGTACTATGGCTACACCTTC
TRBJ2-3	.	.	TRBV29-1	CSVDAGWQDTQYF	TGCAGCGTTGATGCAGGATGGCAGGATACGCAGTATTTT
TRBJ1-1	few	TRBD1	TRBV30	CAWGQGRTEAFF	TGTGCCTGGGGACAGGGTAGAACTGAAGCTTTCTTT
TRBJ2-1	.	.	TRBV30	CAWSVGDEQFF	TGTGCCTGGAGTGTTGGCGATGAGCAGTTCTTC
TRBJ2-1	.	.	TRBV5-6	CASSFQHEQFF	TGTGCCAGCAGCTTTCAACATGAGCAGTTCTTC
TRBJ2-5	.	.	TRBV6-5	CASSYEETQYF	TGTGCCAGCAGTTACGAAGAGACCCAGTACTTC
TRBJ2-7	.	.	TRBV29-1	CSVVGGSDEQYF	TGCAGCGTTGTAGGGGGATCGGACGAGCAGTACTTC
TRBJ2-2	.	TRBD1	TRBV10-3	CAISRGQEYTGELFF	TGTGCCATCAGCAGGGGACAGGAGTACACCGGGGAGCTGTTTTTT
TRBJ1-2	.	.	TRBV9	CASSVAGKGFYGYTF	TGTGCCAGCAGCGTAGCGGGGAAGGGTTTCTACGGCTACACCTTC
TRBJ2-1	.	TRBD1	TRBV28	CASRDNPGTAAEQFF	TGTGCCAGCAGAGATAACCCAGGGACAGCGGCTGAGCAGTTCTTC
TRBJ2-5	.	.	TRBV10-3	CAISESGTFQETQYF	TGTGCCATCAGTGAGTCGGGGACTTTCCAAGAGACCCAGTACTTC
TRBJ2-6	.	.	TRBV4-1	CASSQGLGAGANVLTF	TGCGCCAGCAGCCAAGGATTGGGGGCTGGGGCCAACGTCCTGACTTTC
TRBJ2-1	.	TRBD2	TRBV29-1	CSGQLAGGRNEQFF	TGCAGCGGGCAACTAGCGGGAGGGCGCAATGAGCAGTTCTTC
TRBJ2-7	.	.	TRBV19	CASSMVGSSYEQYF	TGTGCCAGTAGTATGGTGGGGAGCTCCTACGAGCAGTACTTC
TRBJ2-3	.	TRBD1	TRBV7-9	CASSSGTGTTDTQYF	TGTGCCAGCAGCTCGGGGACAGGGACGACAGATACGCAGTATTTT
TRBJ2-7	.	TRBD2	TRBV10-2	CASSVVGGTSHYEQYF	TGCGCCAGCAGTGTCGTCGGGGGGACTAGTCATTACGAGCAGTACTTC
TRBJ1-3	.	.	TRBV4-1	CASSQGAGLNGNTIYF	TGCGCCAGCAGCCAAGGAGCCGGGCTTAATGGAAACACCATATATTTT
TRBJ1-2	.	.	TRBV18	CASSPVTGLYGYTF	TGTGCCAGCTCACCAGTGACAGGACTCTATGGCTACACCTTC
TRBJ2-7	.	TRBD1	TRBV2	CASSASRQGYYEQYF	TGTGCCAGCAGTGCTTCGAGACAGGGGTACTACGAGCAGTACTTC
TRBJ1-4	.	.	TRBV7-9	CASSLRVGTNEKLFF	TGTGCCAGCAGCTTAAGGGTGGGCACTAATGAAAAACTGTTTTTT
TRBJ2-7	.	.	TRBV28	CASSLSAAGAYEQYF	TGTGCCAGCAGTTTATCCGCGGCAGGGGCCTACGAGCAGTACTTC
TRBJ1-2	.	TRBD1	TRBV7-9	CASSRPGTALYGYTF	TGTGCCAGCAGTCGACCCGGGACAGCTTTATATGGCTACACCTTC
TRBJ2-3	.	.	TRBV28	CASRNSTDTQYF	TGTGCCAGCAGGAACAGCACAGATACGCAGTATTTT
TRBJ2-3	.	TRBD2	TRBV5-1	CASSPWIAGATDTQYF	TGCGCCAGCAGCCCTTGGATAGCGGGAGCTACAGATACGCAGTATTTT
TRBJ2-7	.	.	TRBV2	CASSETREQYF	TGTGCCAGCAGTGAAACCCGCGAGCAGTACTTC
TRBJ1-1	.	.	TRBV5-1	CASSSDSYYTEAFF	TGCGCCAGCAGCTCGGACAGTTACTACACTGAAGCTTTCTTT
TRBJ1-2	once	TRBD1	TRBV19	CASSIRDRGDYGYTF	TGTGCCAGTAGTATCCGGGACAGGGGTGACTATGGCTACACCTTC
TRBJ2-1	.	TRBD2	TRBV28	CASKVQAGGPDEQFF	TGTGCCAGCAAAGTGCAAGCGGGAGGGCCTGATGAGCAGTTCTTC
TRBJ2-7	.	.	TRBV5-1	CASSLAPLYEQYF	TGCGCCAGCAGCTTGGCCCCCCTCTACGAGCAGTACTTC
TRBJ2-7	.	TRBD2	TRBV6-1	CASSETLAGASLPYEQYF	TGTGCCAGCAGTGAAACCCTAGCGGGGGCCTCGCTACCCTACGAGCAGTACTTC
TRBJ1-5	.	.	TRBV6-1	CASSLDSFSNQPQHF	TGTGCCAGCAGTCTGGACTCTTTTAGCAATCAGCCCCAGCATTTT
TRBJ2-7	.	.	TRBV5-1	CASSNPGPSYEQYF	TGCGCCAGCAGCAATCCGGGACCGTCCTACGAGCAGTACTTC
TRBJ1-1	.	.	TRBV30	CAWSVGQRAFF	TGTGCCTGGAGTGTAGGACAGAGGGCTTTCTTT
TRBJ2-7	.	TRBD1	TRBV6-6	CASSSADRGSYEQYF	TGTGCCAGCAGTTCTGCCGACAGGGGCTCCTACGAGCAGTACTTC
TRBJ2-7	.	TRBD1	TRBV4-2	CASSQDRQGASEQYF	TGTGCCAGCAGCCAAGACAGGCAGGGGGCGAGCGAGCAGTACTTC
TRBJ1-1	.	.	TRBV7-9	CASSPGRPEAFF	TGTGCCAGCAGCCCAGGGCGTCCTGAAGCTTTCTTT
TRBJ1-5	.	.	TRBV30	CAWGETRGGVGNQPQHF	TGTGCCTGGGGTGAGACTCGGGGCGGGGTCGGCAATCAGCCCCAGCATTTT
TRBJ2-1	once	TRBD2	TRBV28	CASSLWGLAGTSYNEQFF	TGTGCCAGCAGTTTATGGGGACTAGCGGGGACCTCCTACAATGAGCAGTTCTTC
TRBJ1-2	.	.	TRBV10-2	CASAQIPNYGYTF	TGCGCCAGCGCACAAATACCGAACTATGGCTACACCTTC
TRBJ2-3	.	.	TRBV9	CASSVARGDTDTQYF	TGTGCCAGCAGCGTAGCTCGGGGAGACACAGATACGCAGTATTTT
TRBJ2-1	.	.	TRBV2	CASSDPQSSNEQFF	TGTGCCAGCAGTGACCCACAATCCTCCAATGAGCAGTTCTTC
TRBJ2-3	.	TRBD2	TRBV27	CASSRPPSGRGADTQYF	TGTGCCAGCAGCCGACCCCCTAGCGGGAGGGGGGCAGATACGCAGTATTTT
TRBJ2-1	.	.	TRBV7-6	CASRGDHYNEQFF	TGTGCCAGCAGGGGGGACCATTACAATGAGCAGTTCTTC
TRBJ1-2	once	.	TRBV7-6	CASSLGGPNYGYTF	TGTGCCAGCAGCTTAGGCGGCCCTAACTATGGCTACACCTTC
TRBJ2-3	.	.	TRBV5-6	CASSFSTDTQYF	TGTGCCAGCAGCTTTAGCACAGATACGCAGTATTTT
TRBJ2-3	.	.	TRBV1	CTSSQRGLAGGPDTQYF	TGCACCAGCAGCCAAAGAGGACTAGCGGGAGGACCAGATACGCAGTATTTT
TRBJ2-7	.	.	TRBV2	CASGRREQYF	TGTGCCAGCGGCCGGCGCGAGCAGTACTTC
TRBJ1-5	.	.	TRBV15	CATSREYNNQPQHF	TGTGCCACCAGCAGAGAGTATAACAATCAGCCCCAGCATTTT